These 6 T cell receptor beta chains were sequenced from one sample in a study of siplizumab effects on memory and regulatory T cells. Libraries were prepared by immunoSEQ multiplex PCR; TCRdb keeps only in-frame clonotypes and omits some of them. The table has about 100,000 clones, approximately 94% seen once; the top ten hold roughly 0.61%. What was sequenced was Tregs sorted from blood. Receptor source: a human donor in good health.

The chain combines TRBV9 with TRBJ2-2; 11 bases match TRBD2. V was pared by 5 bases and J by 4 bases, with 4 bases of the junction left unmatched. The CDR3 loop spans 15 amino acids. Per germline, CDR1 SGDLS and CDR2 YYNGEE. CDR3 coding DNA: TGTGCCAGCAGACAAGGACTAGCGGGCACCGGGGAGCTGTTTTTT. Residues: CASRQGLAGTGELFF.

This sequence joins TRBV6-5 and TRBJ1-5; D is unresolved. Germline assignment: CDR1 MNHEY and CDR2 SVGAGI. The CDR3 totals 12 residues. Trimming stripped 6 bases from V and 6 bases from J, with 9 bases between. In DNA form, the CDR3 reads TGTGCCAGCAGACGGGAGGGTCAGCCCCAGCATTTT. It encodes CASRREGQPQHF.

The V gene is TRBV28, the J gene TRBJ2-6; 8 bases agree with TRBD1. The CDR3 runs to 16 residues. Germline V lookup: CDR1 MDHEN, CDR2 SYDVKM. V shed 5 bases, J shed 2 bases, and the junction held 5 bases outside the gene matches. For the CDR3, the DNA is TGTGCCAGCAGTGGCAGGGGGCTCCCTGGGGCCAACGTCCTGACTTTC. It yields the protein CASSGRGLPGANVLTF.

The CDR3: CASSSDRFTDTQYF. The CDR3 nucleotides are TGCGCCAGCAGCTCCGACAGATTCACAGATACGCAGTATTTT. The chain has TRBV5-1 and TRBJ2-3, with a tentative D call TRBD1 (5 bases). This CDR3 contains 14 residues. In germline, CDR1 is SGHRS, CDR2 YFSETQ. Trimming cost V 3 bases and J 2 bases, with 10 bases left between them.

A word on this clone: Other DNA sequences in this sample translate to the same CDR3. The rearrangement uses TRBV5-1 and TRBJ1-2; D is possibly TRBD1 (5 bases). Trimming left V 0 bases short and J 2 bases short, with 5 bases between. Germline V CDR1 and CDR2: SGHRS, YFSETQ. This CDR3 has 13 amino acids. The CDR3 DNA reads as TGCGCCAGCAGCTTGGCAGGGAACTATGGCTACACCTTC. It is translated as CASSLAGNYGYTF. Complete variable domain (other parts from reference TRBV5-1 and TRBJ1-2): KAGVTQTPRYLIKTRGQQVTLSCSPISGHRSVSWYQQTPGQGLQFLFEYFSETQRNKGNFPGRFSGRQFSNSRSEMNVSTLELGDSALYLCASSLAGNYGYTFGSGTRLTVV.

The chain links TRBV10-3 to TRBJ1-1; 7 bases fit TRBD1. Germline trimming cut 10 bases from V and 6 bases from J; bases unmatched to any gene: 14. CDR3 size: 14 residues. Germline values: CDR1 ENHRY, CDR2 SYGVKD. CDR3 residues: CATNRGSLGSEAFF. The CDR3 coding sequence is TGTGCCACAAACAGGGGTTCTCTCGGGTCTGAAGCTTTCTTT.